Listed below are T cell receptor beta chains from one sample, sequenced in a study of cytomegalovirus exposure and HLA in healthy donors. Some clones are missing from TCRdb's copy, which holds only in-frame ones; the method was immunoSEQ multiplex PCR. The table lists around 100,000 clones. Sequenced material: PBMCs. These receptors all stem from a man between 25 and 39 years old in good health and CMV-seronegative. CDR3s include the opening cysteine and the closing phenylalanine or tryptophan.

TRBJ2-3 TRBV7-3 CASSSYRLAGMDTQYF
- TRBV4-1 CASSQEEGASYEQYF
TRBJ1-1 TRBV5-3 CARSPNLDHNTEAFF
TRBJ2-6 TRBV19 CASSIGAGANVLTF
TRBJ2-7 TRBV5-6 CASSFSPGGERNEQYF
TRBJ1-1 TRBV5-1 CASSPGQHPTIEAFF
TRBJ1-5 TRBV6-5 CASSYGQGHQPQHF
TRBJ2-7 TRBV9 CASSVDIRTAGEQYF
TRBJ1-2 TRBV2 CASSETGINYGYTF
TRBJ1-2 TRBV2 CASTLQGYYGYTF
TRBJ2-7 TRBV5-1 CASSLESTSSYEQYF
TRBJ1-2 TRBV21-1 CASSGHSDSLYGYTF
TRBJ2-6 TRBV11-2 CASSLGGGRSGANVLTF
TRBJ1-1 TRBV28 CASSLGGGATEAFF
TRBJ2-6 TRBV19 CASSGGQMNSGANVLTF
TRBJ2-5 TRBV28 CASSFRSQGREETQYF
TRBJ2-5 TRBV5-1 CASRFRQAPETQYF
TRBJ1-3 TRBV9 CASSVAGAGNTIYF
TRBJ1-1 TRBV7-2 CASSPRDRGFNTEAFF
TRBJ1-1 TRBV5-1 CASSLETGTTEAFF
TRBJ1-2 TRBV29-1 CSAISGTGGNGYTF
TRBJ1-1 TRBV14 CASSQELKDSEAFF
TRBJ1-1 TRBV2 CASSGDSYTEAFF
TRBJ1-1 TRBV19 CASSRGYGTGGNTEAFF
TRBJ2-7 TRBV11-2 CASSLPPGGRDEQYF
TRBJ2-7 TRBV5-5 CASSLLFGELVEQYF
TRBJ1-6 TRBV4-1 CASSQESSYNSPLHF
- TRBV5-1 CASSGGANTEQYF
TRBJ1-1 TRBV7-2 CASSFGRSEAFF
TRBJ1-3 TRBV7-3 CASSSGVSGNTIYF
TRBJ1-3 TRBV9 CASSVAAGAGGLISGNTIYF
TRBJ1-6 TRBV27 CASSLWLNSPLHF
TRBJ1-4 TRBV5-1 CASSLGGGNEKLFF
TRBJ1-1 TRBV2 CASRAGTGANTEAFF
TRBJ1-5 TRBV2 CASSKGGVSNQPQHF
TRBJ2-2 TRBV5-1 CASSLSTSGTGELFF
TRBJ2-3 TRBV7-9 CASSPPGASTDTQYF
TRBJ2-7 TRBV30 CAFDDRAEQYF
TRBJ1-6 TRBV25-1 CASRQLGGNSPLHF
TRBJ2-5 TRBV7-2 CASNYRGQETQYF
TRBJ1-5 TRBV27 CASSSGVSNQPQHF
TRBJ2-2 TRBV10-3 CAISETSGSTGELFF
TRBJ2-3 TRBV7-9 CASSQGVSSTDTQYF
TRBJ2-5 TRBV29-1 CSETGGEETQYF
TRBJ2-2 TRBV5-4 CASSLGQTNTGELFF
TRBJ1-2 TRBV29-1 CSVGGRLNYGYTF
TRBJ2-3 TRBV2 CASTPWAGESDTQYF
TRBJ1-1 TRBV19 CASRDGQGLNTEAFF
TRBJ1-5 TRBV6-1 CASSEPDRGGNQPQHF
TRBJ1-5 TRBV12-5 CASGLPHDRGGNQPQHF
TRBJ2-2 TRBV29-1 CSSAGNAGELFF
TRBJ2-1 TRBV25-1 CASSRTVRGEQFF
TRBJ2-7 TRBV5-1 CASSLTTSGGAFVYEQYF
TRBJ2-7 TRBV2 CASSGTGGYSYEQYF